This TCR beta chain was captured in a study of blood T cell repertoires in COVID-19. Background on the study: Specimens from acute and convalescent COVID-19 originated in the United States, Italy and Spain. Sources were T cells, B-cell-depleted T cells, or PBMCs; the material itself was cDNA or gDNA.

Original methodology: Estimates of nucleated cell counts were drawn from the amplification of reference gene primers. Data came from immunoSEQ multiplex PCR; TCRdb stores just in-frame clones and leaves some out. That table furnishes V, J and clone size, whereas the DNA furnished D and trimming. The sample records about 210,000 clones, about four fifths being singletons. Per the germline V gene, CDR1 is SGHNT and CDR2 is YENEEA. The CDR3 extends over 18 amino acids. V was pared by 2 bases and J by 2 bases, with 22 bases between. The V call is TRBV11-3, the J call TRBJ2-7, with a possible D match to TRBD2 (5 bases). The sequence was obtained from a woman aged 50 to 65 with acute COVID-19. The source material was PBMCs or T cells enriched from blood (not recorded which). The CDR3 region is CASSLSDLFQAETYEQYF. The CDR3 DNA sequence: TGTGCCAGCAGCTTAAGCGACCTCTTTCAAGCGGAAACCTACGAGCAGTACTTC.